This TCR beta chain was identified during a study of T cell responses to AZD1222 COVID-19 vaccine. Findings of the study overall: A reported finding is that nearly half of spike-specific TCRs target unmutated variant regions. Receipt of two AZD1222 doses was followed by a rise in Spike-specific TCR breadth and depth. Most donors were white British, females outnumbered males, and clonal diversity was possibly underestimated.

Generated by immunoSEQ multiplex PCR, the TCRdb table keeps only in-frame clones and is missing some. The data show roughly 120,000 clones, about 94% seen once. Comment on this clone: What it recognizes is unknown.

The source material was peripheral blood, sampled 28 days after the second AZD1222 dose. The origin of this receptor is an adult who received the AZD1222 COVID-19 vaccine.

For the CDR3, the DNA is TGTGCCAGCAGTTACGGCCAGATCAGGGGCGAGCATCAGCCCCAGCATTTT. Amino acid sequence: CASSYGQIRGEHQPQHF. The J gene is TRBJ1-5, the V gene TRBV6-2 or TRBV6-3, with a possible D match to TRBD1 (6 bases). Germline CDR1 MNHEY, CDR2 SVGEGT. V gave up 2 bases and J gave up 5 bases, with 19 bases separating them. This CDR3 comprises 17 residues.